The 9 T cell receptor beta chains presented below share a single source sample, sequenced in a study of T cells in Graves' hyperthyroidism and ophthalmopathy. There were TCR beta CDR3 regions amplified from RNA transcripts. The study used the HTBI primer set for a first-round RT-PCR of the TCR CDR3. One entry per CDR3 protein, called by TCRdb with MiXCR from the multiplex PCR reads. The table includes 85,000 to 110,000 distinct CDR3 sequences, over 45% detected once. Sequencing was performed on blood. The receptors stem from a man in his forties with Graves' hyperthyroidism.

This clonotype was seen at least ten times. The rearrangement links TRBV11-3 to TRBJ2-7; D perhaps matches TRBD2 (6 bases). This CDR3 contains 13 residues. The germline V gene has CDR1 SGHNT and CDR2 YENEEA. Trimming cost V 5 bases and J 3 bases, with 11 bases left between them. The CDR3 protein is CASSARESYEQYF. In DNA, the CDR3 is TGTGCCAGCAGCGCACGGGAGAGCTACGAGCAGTACTTC.

This clonotype was observed many times. V and J are TRBV6-6 and TRBJ1-1; D is ambiguous. The CDR3 is 11 residues long. Germline V gene sequence: CDR1 MNHNY, CDR2 SVGAGI (reference sequence). Trimming left V 7 bases short and J 9 bases short, with 12 bases between. Here the CDR3 reads CASTPGLKAFF. The CDR3 DNA follows: TGTGCCAGCACCCCTGGGCTAAAAGCTTTCTTT.

The chain couples TRBV5-1 to TRBJ2-3; TRBD1 matches at 8 bases. The V gene's germline CDR1 is SGHRS and CDR2 YFSETQ. The CDR3 spans 16 residues. Trimming removed 4 bases from V and 6 bases from J; junction bases left unmatched: 13. DNA for the CDR3: TGCGCCAGCAGCGCCGGGACAGGAAAAAGAATCGATACGCAGTATTTT. Protein: CASSAGTGKRIDTQYF.

Of note for this clonotype: The junction departs from germline at one end; a sequencing error may be responsible. The rearrangement links TRBV7-7 to TRBJ2-7, with D unresolved. The CDR3 covers 10 residues. Looked up from germline, CDR1 is SSHAT and CDR2 is FNYEAQ (reference sequence). CDR3 in amino acids: CASTLVEQYF. The CDR3 DNA is TGTGCTAGCACGCTGGTCGAGCAGTACTTC. Full variable domain (rest looked up from reference TRBV7-7 and TRBJ2-7): GAGVSQSPRYKVTKRGQDVTLRCDPISSHATLYWYQQALGQGPEFLTYFNYEAQPDKSGLPSDRFSAERPEGSISTLTIQRTEQRDSAMYRCASTLVEQYFGPGTRLTVT.

This clonotype has at least ten counts. The J gene is TRBJ1-1, the V gene TRBV6-4; tentative D call: TRBD1 (5 bases). CDR3 length: 13 amino acids. Trimming removed 4 bases at V and 3 bases at J, with 9 bases between. CDR1 is MRHNA and CDR2 is SNTAGT in the germline V gene. CDR3 in DNA: TGTGCCAGCAGTGCCAGGGCAGACACTGAAGCTTTCTTT. It is translated as CASSARADTEAFF.

The V and J genes are TRBV7-6 and TRBJ2-5, with 8 bases lining up with TRBD2. V lost 2 bases, J lost 2 bases, and 4 bases stayed unmatched. Germline V gives CDR1 SGHVS, CDR2 FNYEAQ. The CDR3 is 15 amino acids. The CDR3 spells CASSLRVAGQETQYF. In DNA, the CDR3 is TGTGCCAGCAGCTTACGGGTAGCGGGACAAGAGACCCAGTACTTC.

Note on this clonotype: In this CDR3 the conserved last residue, phenylalanine or tryptophan, is missing, so a read error is likely. The J gene is TRBJ2-3, the V gene TRBV24-1, with 8 bases fitting TRBD2. This CDR3 is 17 amino acids long. CDR1 is KGHDR and CDR2 is SFDVKD in the germline V gene. CDR3 DNA: TGTGCCACCAGTGATTTAGTGACTAGCGAAAGCACAGATACACAGTATATT. Translated, it gives CATSDLVTSESTDTQYI.

CDR3 bases: TGTGCCAGCAGAGATGGGACTAGCGGCTACGAGCAGTACTTC. This gives the protein CASRDGTSGYEQYF. The chain links TRBV7-2 to TRBJ2-7; TRBD2 matches 11 bases. This CDR3 has 14 residues. V gave up 6 bases and J gave up 3 bases; unmatched junction bases: 4. CDR1 SGHTA and CDR2 FQGNSA come from the germline V gene.

Many counts were recorded for this clonotype. The chain recombines TRBV9 with TRBJ2-7; TRBD2 matches at 10 bases. V lost 0 bases to trimming and J lost 7 bases; unmatched junction nucleotides: 1. The CDR3 contains 13 residues. Germline V CDR1 and CDR2: SGDLS, YYNGEE. CDR3 amino acids: CASSVVAGGEQYF. As DNA, the CDR3 is TGTGCCAGCAGCGTAGTAGCGGGAGGAGAGCAGTACTTC.